This TCR beta chain emerged from a study of cytomegalovirus exposure and HLA in healthy donors. While unrecorded immune exposures were likely, the donors were nominally healthy when sampled. Broader study findings: Indistinguishable V segments such as TRBV6-2 and TRBV6-3 were excluded. Per a later analysis, 16,951 TCR beta sequences showed association with HLA alleles at 0.05 false discovery rate.

With 60 Vbeta and 13 Jbeta primers, the PCR was carried out. The method was immunoSEQ multiplex PCR; TCRdb's version includes in-frame clones alone and lacks a portion of them. The data hold under 140,000 clones, with under 85% observed a single time. With respect to this clone: Its antigen remains unknown.

V lost 6 bases and J 0 bases, leaving 14 bases between the germline ends. Germline V gene sequence: CDR1 SEHNR, CDR2 FQNEAQ (reference sequence). CDR3 length equals 15 residues. This chain joins TRBV7-9 and TRBJ1-1; tentative D call: TRBD1 (6 bases). Sequencing input: PBMCs. This TCR came from a man between 25 and 39 years old in good health and CMV-seropositive. CDR3 coding DNA: TGTGCCAGCAGTCGATCGGACAGAGTGAACACTGAAGCTTTCTTT. It specifies CASSRSDRVNTEAFF. Using reference TRBV7-9 and TRBJ1-1 for the parts outside the CDR3, the full variable domain is DTGVSQNPRHKITKRGQNVTFRCDPISEHNRLYWYRQTLGQGPEFLTYFQNEAQLEKSRLLSDRFSAERPKGSFSTLEIQRTEQGDSAMYLCASSRSDRVNTEAFFGQGTRLTVV.